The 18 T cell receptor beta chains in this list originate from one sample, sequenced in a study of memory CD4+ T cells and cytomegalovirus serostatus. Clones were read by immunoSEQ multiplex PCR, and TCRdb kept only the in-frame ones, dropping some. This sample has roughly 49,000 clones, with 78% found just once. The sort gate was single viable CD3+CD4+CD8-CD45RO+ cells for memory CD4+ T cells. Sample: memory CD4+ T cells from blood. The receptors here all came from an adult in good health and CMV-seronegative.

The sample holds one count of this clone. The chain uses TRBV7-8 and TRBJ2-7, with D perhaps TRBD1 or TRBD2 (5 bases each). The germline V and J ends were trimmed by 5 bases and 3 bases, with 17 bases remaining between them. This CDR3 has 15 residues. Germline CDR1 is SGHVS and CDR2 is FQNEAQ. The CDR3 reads CASSRGAGKFYEQYF. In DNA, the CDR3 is TGTGCCAGCAGCCGAGGGGCAGGAAAGTTCTACGAGCAGTACTTC.

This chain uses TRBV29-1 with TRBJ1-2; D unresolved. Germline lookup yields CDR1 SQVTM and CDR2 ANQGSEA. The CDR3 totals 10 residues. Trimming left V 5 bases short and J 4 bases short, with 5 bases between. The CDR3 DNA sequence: TGCAGCGTTAACAGCTATGGCTACACCTTC. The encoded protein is CSVNSYGYTF.

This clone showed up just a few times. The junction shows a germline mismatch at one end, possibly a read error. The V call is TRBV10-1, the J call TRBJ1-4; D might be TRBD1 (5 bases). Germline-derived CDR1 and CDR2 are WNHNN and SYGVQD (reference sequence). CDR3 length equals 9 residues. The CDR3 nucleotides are TGCGCCAGCAGACCAGACAGCATTTTT. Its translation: CASRPDSIF.

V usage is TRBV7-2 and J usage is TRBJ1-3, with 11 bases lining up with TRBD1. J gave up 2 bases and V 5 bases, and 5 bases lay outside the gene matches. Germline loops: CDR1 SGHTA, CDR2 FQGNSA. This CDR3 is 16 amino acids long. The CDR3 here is CASSLGQGAAGNTIYF. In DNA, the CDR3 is TGTGCCAGCAGCCTCGGACAGGGGGCTGCTGGAAACACCATATATTTT.

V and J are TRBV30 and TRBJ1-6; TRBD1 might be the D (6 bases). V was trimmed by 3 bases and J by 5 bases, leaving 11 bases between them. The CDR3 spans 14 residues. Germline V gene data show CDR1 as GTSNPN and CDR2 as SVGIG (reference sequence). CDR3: CAWSADSNNSPLHF. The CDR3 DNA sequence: TGTGCCTGGAGCGCGGACAGTAATAATTCACCCCTCCACTTT.

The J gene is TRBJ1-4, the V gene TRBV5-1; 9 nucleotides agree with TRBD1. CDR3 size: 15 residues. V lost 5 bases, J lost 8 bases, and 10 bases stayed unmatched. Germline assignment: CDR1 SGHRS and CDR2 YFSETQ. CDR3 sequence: CASREPGQGQEKLFF. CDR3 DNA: TGCGCCAGCAGGGAACCGGGACAGGGCCAGGAAAAACTGTTTTTT.

The CDR3 protein is CASRAWEGGRETQYF. The CDR3 nucleotides read TGTGCCAGCAGGGCTTGGGAGGGGGGACGGGAGACCCAGTACTTC. J is TRBJ2-5 and V is TRBV27, with D possibly TRBD2 on 7 matching bases. CDR1 and CDR2 from the germline V gene are MNHEY and SMNVEV (reference sequence). The CDR3 sequence is 15 residues long. V gave up 6 bases and J gave up 5 bases, with 19 bases separating them.

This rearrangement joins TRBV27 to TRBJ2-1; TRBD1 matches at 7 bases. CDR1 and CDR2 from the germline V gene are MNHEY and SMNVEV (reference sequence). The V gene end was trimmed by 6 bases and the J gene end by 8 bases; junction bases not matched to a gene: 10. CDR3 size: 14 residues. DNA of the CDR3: TGTGCCAGCAGCAGGGGGTCAATTTTCGATGAGCAGTTCTTC. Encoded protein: CASSRGSIFDEQFF.

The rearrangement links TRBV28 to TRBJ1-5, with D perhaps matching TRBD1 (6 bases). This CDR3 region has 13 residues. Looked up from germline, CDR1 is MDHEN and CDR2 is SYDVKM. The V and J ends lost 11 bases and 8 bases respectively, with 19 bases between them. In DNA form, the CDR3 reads TGTGCCTCAACCTCAACGCGACAGGAGCCCCAGCATTTT. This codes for CASTSTRQEPQHF.

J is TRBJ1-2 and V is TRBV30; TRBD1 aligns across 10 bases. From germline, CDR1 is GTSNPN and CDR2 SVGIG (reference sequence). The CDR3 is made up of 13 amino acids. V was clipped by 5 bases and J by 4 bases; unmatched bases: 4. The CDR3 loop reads CAWRGDRGYGYTF. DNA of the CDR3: TGTGCCTGGCGGGGGGACAGGGGCTATGGCTACACCTTC.

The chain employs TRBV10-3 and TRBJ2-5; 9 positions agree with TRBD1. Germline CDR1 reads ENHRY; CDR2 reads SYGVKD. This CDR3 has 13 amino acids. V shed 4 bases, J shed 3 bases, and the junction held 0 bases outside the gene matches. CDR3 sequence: CAISGQGEETQYF. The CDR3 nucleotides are TGTGCCATCAGTGGACAGGGGGAAGAGACCCAGTACTTC.

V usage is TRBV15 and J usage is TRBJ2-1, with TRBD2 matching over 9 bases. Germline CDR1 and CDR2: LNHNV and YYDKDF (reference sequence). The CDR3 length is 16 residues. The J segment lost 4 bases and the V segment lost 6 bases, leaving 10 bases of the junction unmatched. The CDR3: CATSPVGGGAYNEQFF. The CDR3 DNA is TGTGCCACCAGTCCGGTGGGCGGGGGGGCGTACAATGAGCAGTTCTTC.

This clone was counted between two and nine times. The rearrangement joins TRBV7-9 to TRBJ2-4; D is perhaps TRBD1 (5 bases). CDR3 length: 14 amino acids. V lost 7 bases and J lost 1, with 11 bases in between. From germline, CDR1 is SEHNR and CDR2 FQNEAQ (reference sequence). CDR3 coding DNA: TGTGCCAGCAACATAGGGGATGCCAAAAACATTCAGTACTTC. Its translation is CASNIGDAKNIQYF.

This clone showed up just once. CDR3 loop: CASRNAGRDTEAFF. The CDR3 DNA reads as TGTGCCAGTAGAAACGCCGGACGGGACACTGAAGCTTTCTTT. V is TRBV19 and J is TRBJ1-1; D is unresolved. Germline CDR1 reads LNHDA; CDR2 reads SQIVND (reference sequence). Trimming stripped 6 bases from V and 3 bases from J, with 14 bases between. This CDR3 spans 14 amino acids.

This CDR3 is CASGLGQGVGNQPQHF. The CDR3, as DNA: TGTGCTAGTGGTTTGGGGCAGGGGGTCGGCAATCAGCCCCAGCATTTT. V and J are TRBV12-5 and TRBJ1-5; 7 positions agree with TRBD1. With 1 base clipped from V and 2 bases from J, the junction kept 5 bases outside the gene matches. The germline CDR1 and CDR2 sequences are LGHNT and FRNRAP. This CDR3 is 16 amino acids long.

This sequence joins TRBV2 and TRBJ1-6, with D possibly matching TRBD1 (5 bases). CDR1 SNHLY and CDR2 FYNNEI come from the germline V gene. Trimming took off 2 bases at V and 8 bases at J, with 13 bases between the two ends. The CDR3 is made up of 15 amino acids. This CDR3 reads CASSETGREDSPLHF. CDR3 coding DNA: TGTGCCAGCAGTGAAACGGGCAGGGAGGATTCACCCCTCCACTTT. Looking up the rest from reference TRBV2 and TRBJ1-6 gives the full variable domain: EPEVTQTPSHQVTQMGQEVILRCVPISNHLYFYWYRQILGQKVEFLVSFYNNEISEKSEIFDDQFSVERPDGSNFTLKIRSTKLEDSAMYFCASSETGREDSPLHFGNGTRLTVT.

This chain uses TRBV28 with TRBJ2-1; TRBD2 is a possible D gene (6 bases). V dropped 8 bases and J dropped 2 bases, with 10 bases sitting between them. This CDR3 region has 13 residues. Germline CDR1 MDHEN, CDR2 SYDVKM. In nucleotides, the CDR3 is TGTGCCAGCCGGAGGGAACCCTACAATGAGCAGTTCTTC. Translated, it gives CASRREPYNEQFF.

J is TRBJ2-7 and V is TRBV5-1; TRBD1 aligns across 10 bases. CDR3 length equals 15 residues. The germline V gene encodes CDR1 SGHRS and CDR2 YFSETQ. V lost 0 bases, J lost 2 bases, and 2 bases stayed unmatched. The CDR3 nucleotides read TGCGCCAGCAGCTTGGCCGGGACAGGGGCCTACGAGCAGTACTTC. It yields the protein CASSLAGTGAYEQYF.